This TCR beta chain was found in a study of OX40 agonist ivuxolimab in advanced cancers. This CDR3 spans 11 amino acids. CDR1 is SNHLY, CDR2 FYNNEI, per germline. V dropped 8 bases and J dropped 6 bases, with 11 bases sitting between them. Overall study findings and caveats: Specificity for antigen went undetermined in the expanded peripheral T cells.

In the case of this clone: What it recognizes is unknown.

Repertoires were generated with immunoSEQ multiplex PCR, while TCRdb's copy carries only in-frame clones and drops some. The repertoire holds 72,000 or so clones, with 70% to 85% as singletons. The input for sequencing was CD4+ or CD8+ T cells sorted from blood, taken in a trial of the OX40 agonist ivuxolimab. The genes are TRBV2 and TRBJ2-7; weak D call: TRBD1 (6 bases). This clonotype was sampled from an adult with an advanced solid tumor such as melanoma, head and neck, liver or kidney cancer. The CDR3 reads CASGTFLEQYF. CDR3 DNA: TGTGCCAGCGGGACATTTCTCGAGCAGTACTTC.